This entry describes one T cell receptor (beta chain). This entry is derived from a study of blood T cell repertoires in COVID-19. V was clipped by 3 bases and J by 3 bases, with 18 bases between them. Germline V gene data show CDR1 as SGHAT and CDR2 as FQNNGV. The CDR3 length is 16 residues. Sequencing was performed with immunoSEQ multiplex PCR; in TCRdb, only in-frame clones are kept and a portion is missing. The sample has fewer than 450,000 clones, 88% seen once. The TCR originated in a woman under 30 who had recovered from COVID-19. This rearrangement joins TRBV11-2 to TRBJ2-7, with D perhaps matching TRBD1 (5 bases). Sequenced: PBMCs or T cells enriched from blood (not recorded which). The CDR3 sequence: CASSFGPGQRGYEQYF. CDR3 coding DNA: TGTGCCAGCAGCTTCGGTCCCGGCCAAAGGGGCTACGAGCAGTACTTC.